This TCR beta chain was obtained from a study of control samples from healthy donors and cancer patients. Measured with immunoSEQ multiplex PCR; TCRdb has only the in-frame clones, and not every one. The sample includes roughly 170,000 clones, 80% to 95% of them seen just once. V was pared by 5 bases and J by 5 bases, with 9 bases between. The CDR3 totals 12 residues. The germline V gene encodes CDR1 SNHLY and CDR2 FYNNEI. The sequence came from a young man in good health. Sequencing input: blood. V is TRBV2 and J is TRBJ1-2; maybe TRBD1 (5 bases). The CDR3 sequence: CASSMGLYGYTF. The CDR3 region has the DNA TGTGCCAGCAGTATGGGACTGTATGGCTACACCTTC.